This T cell receptor beta chain was sequenced during a study of CD8+CD57+ T cells in acquired aplastic anemia. On the study more broadly: Mean DNA quantity obtained from sorted CD4+ and CD8+ cells was 3 to 3.5 ug.

Germline V gives CDR1 SGHTA, CDR2 FQGNSA. V shed 2 bases, J shed 4 bases, and the junction held 7 bases outside the gene matches. CDR3 length: 16 amino acids. Turning to this clonotype: The antigen is unknown.

All patients picked for sequencing had shown, by flow cytometry, an expansion of CD8+CD57+ cells. All participating patients were living with severe acquired aplastic anemia. Genomic DNA provided the template from which TCR beta VDJ and CDR3 profiles were obtained. TCRdb reprocessed the reads with MiXCR, giving one entry per CDR3 protein. The sample records 190,000 or so distinct CDR3 sequences, around 48% being singletons. Study-level results: Patients were compared with controls for CD8+ Simpson's diversity, and no significant difference emerged.

This sequence was found in a human donor with aplastic anemia. What was sequenced was sorted CD4+, CD8+, or CD8+CD57+ T cells (not recorded which) from PBMCs. This chain joins TRBV7-2 and TRBJ2-3, with 9 nucleotides matching TRBD1. The CDR3 DNA reads TGTGCCAGCAGCTTAACGGCGACAGGGGGTTCAGATACGCAGTATTTT. This sequence encodes CASSLTATGGSDTQYF.